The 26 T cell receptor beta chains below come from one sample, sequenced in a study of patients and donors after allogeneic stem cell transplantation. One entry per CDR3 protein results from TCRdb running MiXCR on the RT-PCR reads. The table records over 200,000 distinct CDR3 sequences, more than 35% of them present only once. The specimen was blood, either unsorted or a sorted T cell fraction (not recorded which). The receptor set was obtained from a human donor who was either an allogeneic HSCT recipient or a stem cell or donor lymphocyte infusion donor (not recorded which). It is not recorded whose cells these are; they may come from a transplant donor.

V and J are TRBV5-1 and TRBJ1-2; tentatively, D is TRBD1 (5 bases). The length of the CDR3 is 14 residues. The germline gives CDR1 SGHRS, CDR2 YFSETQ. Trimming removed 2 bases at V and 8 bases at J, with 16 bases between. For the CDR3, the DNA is TGCGCCAGCAGCTTTTCCGGGAAGCGGACAGGCTACACCTTC. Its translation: CASSFSGKRTGYTF. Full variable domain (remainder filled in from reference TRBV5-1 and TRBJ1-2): KAGVTQTPRYLIKTRGQQVTLSCSPISGHRSVSWYQQTPGQGLQFLFEYFSETQRNKGNFPGRFSGRQFSNSRSEMNVSTLELGDSALYLCASSFSGKRTGYTFGSGTRLTVV.

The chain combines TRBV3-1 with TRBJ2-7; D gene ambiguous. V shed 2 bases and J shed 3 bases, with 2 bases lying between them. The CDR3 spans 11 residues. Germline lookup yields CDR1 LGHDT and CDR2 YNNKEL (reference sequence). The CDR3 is CASSQLYEQYF. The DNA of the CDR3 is TGTGCCAGCAGCCAACTCTACGAGCAGTACTTC.

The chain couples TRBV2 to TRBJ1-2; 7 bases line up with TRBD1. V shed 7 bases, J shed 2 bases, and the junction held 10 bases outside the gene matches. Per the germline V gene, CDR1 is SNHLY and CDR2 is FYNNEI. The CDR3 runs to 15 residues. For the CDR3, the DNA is TGTGCCAGCACCGCACAGGGGAACTCAAACTATGGCTACACCTTC. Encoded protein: CASTAQGNSNYGYTF.

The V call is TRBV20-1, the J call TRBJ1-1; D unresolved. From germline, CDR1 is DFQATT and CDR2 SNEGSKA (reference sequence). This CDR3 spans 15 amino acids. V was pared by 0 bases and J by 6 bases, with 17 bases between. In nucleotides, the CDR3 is TGCAGTGCTAGAGATTTGCGACGGGAGTCCGCTGAAGCTTTCTTT. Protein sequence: CSARDLRRESAEAFF.

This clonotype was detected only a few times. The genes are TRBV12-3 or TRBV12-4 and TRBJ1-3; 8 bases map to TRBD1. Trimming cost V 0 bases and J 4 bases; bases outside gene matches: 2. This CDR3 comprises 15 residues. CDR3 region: CASSLARGLGNTIYF. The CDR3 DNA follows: TGTGCCAGCAGTTTAGCCAGGGGGCTCGGAAACACCATATATTTT.

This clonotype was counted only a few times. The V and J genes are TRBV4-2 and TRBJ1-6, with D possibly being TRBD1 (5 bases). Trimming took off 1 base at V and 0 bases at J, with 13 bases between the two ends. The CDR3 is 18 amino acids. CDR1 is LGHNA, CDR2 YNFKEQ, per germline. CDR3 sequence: CASSQGGPASSYNSPLHF. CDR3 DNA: TGTGCCAGCAGCCAAGGGGGCCCCGCCAGCTCCTATAATTCACCCCTCCACTTT.

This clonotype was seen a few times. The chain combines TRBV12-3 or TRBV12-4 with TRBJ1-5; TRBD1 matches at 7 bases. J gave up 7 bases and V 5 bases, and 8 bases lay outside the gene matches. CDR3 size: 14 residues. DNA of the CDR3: TGTGCCAGCAGTACGTACAGGGGTCGGCAGCCCCAGCATTTT. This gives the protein CASSTYRGRQPQHF.

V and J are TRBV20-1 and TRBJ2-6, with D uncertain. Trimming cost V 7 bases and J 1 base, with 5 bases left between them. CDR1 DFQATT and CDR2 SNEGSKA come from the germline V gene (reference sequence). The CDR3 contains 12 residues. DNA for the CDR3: TGCAGTGTCCTATCTGGGGCCAACGTCCTGACTTTC. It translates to CSVLSGANVLTF.

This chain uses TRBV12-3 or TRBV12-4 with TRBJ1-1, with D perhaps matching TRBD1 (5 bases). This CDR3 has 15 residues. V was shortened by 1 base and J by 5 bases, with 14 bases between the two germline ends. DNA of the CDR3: TGTGCCAGCAGTTTAGAAGGTGGGGCAGGGACTGAAGCTTTCTTT. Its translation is CASSLEGGAGTEAFF.

The DNA of the CDR3 is TGCGCCAGCAGCCTAGACCGGTACGAGCAGTACTTC. Amino acid sequence: CASSLDRYEQYF. This chain joins TRBV5-1 and TRBJ2-7; the D is unclear. V was clipped by 4 bases and J by 4 bases, with 9 bases between them. Germline assignment: CDR1 SGHRS and CDR2 YFSETQ. The CDR3 is 12 amino acids.

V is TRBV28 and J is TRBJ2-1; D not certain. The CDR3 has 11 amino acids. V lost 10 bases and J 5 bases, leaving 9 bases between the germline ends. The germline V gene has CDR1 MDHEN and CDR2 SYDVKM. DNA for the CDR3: TGTGCCACCTCGGCGGACAATGAGCAGTTCTTC. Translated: CATSADNEQFF.

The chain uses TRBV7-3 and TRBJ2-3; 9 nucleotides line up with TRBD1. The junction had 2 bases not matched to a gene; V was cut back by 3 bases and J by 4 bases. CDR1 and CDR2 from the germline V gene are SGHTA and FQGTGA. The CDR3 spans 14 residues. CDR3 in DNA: TGTGCCAGCAGCTTTACAGGGGGCCCAGATACGCAGTATTTT. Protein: CASSFTGGPDTQYF. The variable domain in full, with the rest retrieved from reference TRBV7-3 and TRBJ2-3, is GAGVSQTPSNKVTEKGKYVELRCDPISGHTALYWYRQSLGQGPEFLIYFQGTGAADDSGLPNDRFFAVRPEGSVSTLKIQRTERGDSAVYLCASSFTGGPDTQYFGPGTRLTVL.

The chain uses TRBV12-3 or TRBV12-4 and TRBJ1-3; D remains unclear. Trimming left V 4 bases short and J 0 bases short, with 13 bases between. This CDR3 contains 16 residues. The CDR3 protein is CASSSKTLSSGNTIYF. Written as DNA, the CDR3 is TGTGCCAGCAGTTCAAAGACACTGAGCTCTGGAAACACCATATATTTT.

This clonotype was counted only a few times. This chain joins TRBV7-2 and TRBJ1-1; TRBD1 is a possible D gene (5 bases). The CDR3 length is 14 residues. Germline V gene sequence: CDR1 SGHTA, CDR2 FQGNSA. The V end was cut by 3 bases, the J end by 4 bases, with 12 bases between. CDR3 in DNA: TGTGCCAGCAGCTTCAGGGATTGGGTCACTGAAGCTTTCTTT. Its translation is CASSFRDWVTEAFF.

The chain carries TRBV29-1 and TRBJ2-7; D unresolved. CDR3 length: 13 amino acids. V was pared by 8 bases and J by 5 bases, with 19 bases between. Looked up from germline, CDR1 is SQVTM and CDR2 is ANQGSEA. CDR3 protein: CSILGWARNEQYF. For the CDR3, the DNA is TGCAGCATCTTGGGATGGGCTCGGAACGAGCAGTACTTC.

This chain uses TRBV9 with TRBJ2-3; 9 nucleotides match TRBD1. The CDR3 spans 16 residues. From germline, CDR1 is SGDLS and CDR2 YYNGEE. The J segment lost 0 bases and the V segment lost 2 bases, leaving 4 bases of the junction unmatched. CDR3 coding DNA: TGTGCCAGCAGCGTGCTCGGGACAGGGAGCACAGATACGCAGTATTTT. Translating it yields CASSVLGTGSTDTQYF.

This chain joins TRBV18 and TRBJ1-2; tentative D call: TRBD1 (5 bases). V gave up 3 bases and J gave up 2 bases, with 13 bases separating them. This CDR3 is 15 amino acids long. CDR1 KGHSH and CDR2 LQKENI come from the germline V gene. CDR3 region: CASSPGTEGNYGYTF. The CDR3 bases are TGTGCCAGCTCACCCGGGACCGAGGGGAACTATGGCTACACCTTC.

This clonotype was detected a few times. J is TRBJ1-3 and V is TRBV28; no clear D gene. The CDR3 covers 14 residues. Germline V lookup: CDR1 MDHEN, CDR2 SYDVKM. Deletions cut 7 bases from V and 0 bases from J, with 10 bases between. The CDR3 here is CASTPSSSGNTIYF. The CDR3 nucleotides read TGTGCCAGCACCCCATCCTCCTCTGGAAACACCATATATTTT.

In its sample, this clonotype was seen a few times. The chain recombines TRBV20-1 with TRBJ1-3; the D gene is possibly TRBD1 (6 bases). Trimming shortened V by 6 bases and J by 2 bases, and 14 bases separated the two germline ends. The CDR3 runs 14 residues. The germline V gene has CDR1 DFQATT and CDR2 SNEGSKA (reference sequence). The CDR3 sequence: CSAGRGTAGNTIYF. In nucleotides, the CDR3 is TGCAGTGCAGGAAGGGGGACGGCTGGAAACACCATATATTTT.

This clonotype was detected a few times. In DNA form, the CDR3 reads TGTGCCAGCAGTTTCTACGGGACTGAAGCTTTCTTT. Protein product: CASSFYGTEAFF. The chain has TRBV12-3 or TRBV12-4 and TRBJ1-1; D ambiguous. CDR3 size: 12 residues. The ends were cut back, 3 bases at V and 5 bases at J, with 7 bases in the middle.

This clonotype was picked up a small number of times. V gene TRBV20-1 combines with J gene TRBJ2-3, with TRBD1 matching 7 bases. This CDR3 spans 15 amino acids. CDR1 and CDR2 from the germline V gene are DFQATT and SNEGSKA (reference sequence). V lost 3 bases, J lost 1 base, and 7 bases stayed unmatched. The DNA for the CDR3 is TGCAGTGCTAGTGCACAGGGGTATGGCACAGATACGCAGTATTTT. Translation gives CSASAQGYGTDTQYF.

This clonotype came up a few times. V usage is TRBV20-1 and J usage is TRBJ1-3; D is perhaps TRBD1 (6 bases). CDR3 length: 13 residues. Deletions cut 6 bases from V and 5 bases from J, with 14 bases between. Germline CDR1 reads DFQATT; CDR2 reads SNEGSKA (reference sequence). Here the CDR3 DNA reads TGCAGTGCAACGGACAGCAGAAGAAACACCATATATTTT. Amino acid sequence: CSATDSRRNTIYF.

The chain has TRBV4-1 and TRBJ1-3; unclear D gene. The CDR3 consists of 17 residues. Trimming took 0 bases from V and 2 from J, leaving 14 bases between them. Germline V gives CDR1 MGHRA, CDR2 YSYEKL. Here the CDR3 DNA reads TGCGCCAGCAGCCAAGATTCGAGGCCATATCCTGGAAACACCATATATTTT. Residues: CASSQDSRPYPGNTIYF.

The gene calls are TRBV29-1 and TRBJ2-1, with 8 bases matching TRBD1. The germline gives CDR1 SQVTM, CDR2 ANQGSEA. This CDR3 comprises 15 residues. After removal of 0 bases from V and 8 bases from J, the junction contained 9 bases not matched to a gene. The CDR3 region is CSVEDGQGTLDEQFF. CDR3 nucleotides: TGCAGCGTTGAAGACGGACAGGGCACTTTGGATGAGCAGTTCTTC.

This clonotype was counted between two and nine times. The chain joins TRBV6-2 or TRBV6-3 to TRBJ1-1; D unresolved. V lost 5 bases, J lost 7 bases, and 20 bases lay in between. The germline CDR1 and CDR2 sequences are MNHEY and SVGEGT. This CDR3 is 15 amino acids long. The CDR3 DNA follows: TGTGCCAGCAGTAAGCCCTTACCACTCTCTTTTGAAGCTTTCTTT. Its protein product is CASSKPLPLSFEAFF.

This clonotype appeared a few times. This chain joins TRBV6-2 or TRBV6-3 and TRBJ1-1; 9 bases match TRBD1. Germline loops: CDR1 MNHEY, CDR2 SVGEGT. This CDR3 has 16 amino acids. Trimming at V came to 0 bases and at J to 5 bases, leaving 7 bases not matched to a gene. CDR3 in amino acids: CASSYSVGTGSTEAFF. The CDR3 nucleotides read TGTGCCAGCAGTTACTCGGTTGGGACAGGGAGTACTGAAGCTTTCTTT.